Listed below are T cell receptor beta chains from one sample, sequenced in a study of OX40 agonist ivuxolimab in advanced cancers. Data came from immunoSEQ multiplex PCR; TCRdb stores just in-frame clones and leaves some out. The sample contains 60,000 or so clones, around 90% of which appear only once. Sample: CD4+ or CD8+ T cells sorted from blood, taken in a trial of the OX40 agonist ivuxolimab. The receptors come from an adult with an advanced solid tumor such as melanoma, head and neck, liver or kidney cancer. CDR3s include the opening cysteine and the closing phenylalanine or tryptophan. D genes are given only for firm matches. Where a row states a size, it is once, few, many or the class of an expanded clone; other rows omit it.

j_gene,abundance,d_gene,v_gene,CDR3aa,CDR3nt
TRBJ2-1,NA,NA,TRBV19,CASSRDGRDYNEQFF,TGTGCCAGTAGTAGAGACGGGAGAGACTACAATGAGCAGTTCTTC
TRBJ2-7,NA,TRBD1,TRBV10-1,CASSTGQGTYEQYF,TGCGCCAGCAGCACGGGACAGGGGACCTACGAGCAGTACTTC
TRBJ1-2,NA,NA,TRBV18,CASSPPSTPERYTF,TGTGCCAGCTCACCACCGTCCACCCCTGAGCGCTACACCTTC
TRBJ1-3,NA,NA,TRBV28,CASGGWTYSGNTIYF,TGTGCCAGCGGGGGGTGGACTTACTCTGGAAACACCATATATTTT
TRBJ1-2,NA,TRBD1,TRBV27,CASSSGGAYGYTF,TGTGCCAGCAGTTCAGGGGGCGCGTATGGCTACACCTTC
TRBJ1-1,NA,NA,TRBV5-4,CASSLGGALLKHTEAFF,TGTGCCAGCAGCTTGGGGGGGGCCCTTCTTAAGCACACTGAAGCTTTCTTT
TRBJ1-4,NA,NA,TRBV30,CAWSQTNEKLFF,TGTGCCTGGAGTCAGACTAATGAAAAACTGTTTTTT
TRBJ1-4,few,TRBD1,TRBV19,CASSMGTGPEKLFF,TGTGCCAGTAGTATGGGGACAGGCCCCGAAAAACTGTTTTTT
TRBJ2-3,NA,TRBD2,TRBV15,CATSRGLARDTQYF,TGTGCCACCAGCAGGGGACTAGCGCGGGATACGCAGTATTTT
TRBJ2-1,NA,NA,TRBV7-3,CASSEDYSSYNEQFF,TGTGCCAGCAGCGAGGACTACAGCTCCTACAATGAGCAGTTCTTC
TRBJ2-3,NA,NA,TRBV7-8,CASSPFTDTQYF,TGTGCCAGCAGCCCTTTCACAGATACGCAGTATTTT
TRBJ2-1,NA,NA,TRBV18,CASSPRSAIGVAYNEQFF,TGTGCCAGCTCACCCCGTTCGGCGATTGGGGTGGCCTACAATGAGCAGTTCTTC
TRBJ1-3,NA,NA,TRBV5-1,CASSSNILVGPGNTIYF,TGCGCCAGCAGCTCGAATATACTCGTGGGGCCTGGAAACACCATATATTTT
TRBJ1-5,NA,NA,TRBV28,CASSPPGGRNQPQHF,TGTGCCAGCAGCCCTCCGGGGGGACGCAATCAGCCCCAGCATTTT
TRBJ2-6,NA,NA,TRBV7-8,CASSNRAGAGANVLTF,TGTGCCAGCAGCAACCGGGCAGGGGCGGGGGCCAACGTCCTGACTTTC
TRBJ2-1,NA,TRBD1,TRBV6-5,CASRKGALGNEQFF,TGTGCCAGCAGAAAGGGGGCGCTCGGCAATGAGCAGTTCTTC
TRBJ2-1,few,NA,TRBV19,CASTSMDSYNEQFF,TGTGCCAGTACCTCCATGGACAGCTACAATGAGCAGTTCTTC
TRBJ2-1,NA,NA,TRBV18,CASSPSGARSYNEQFF,TGTGCCAGCTCACCGTCGGGAGCCCGCTCCTACAATGAGCAGTTCTTC
TRBJ2-2,NA,TRBD1,TRBV5-8,CASSTGTANTGELFF,TGTGCCAGCAGCACCGGGACAGCGAACACCGGGGAGCTGTTTTTT
TRBJ2-1,NA,TRBD2,TRBV18,CASSPAGLAMGEQFF,TGTGCCAGCTCACCGGCGGGACTAGCGATGGGTGAGCAGTTCTTC
TRBJ1-2,NA,NA,TRBV18,CASSPETDGGYGYTF,TGTGCCAGCTCACCGGAAACCGACGGAGGCTATGGCTACACCTTC
TRBJ2-7,NA,TRBD1,TRBV4-1,CASSQARTGAYEQYF,TGCGCCAGCAGCCAAGCCCGGACAGGGGCCTACGAGCAGTACTTC
TRBJ1-2,NA,TRBD1,TRBV28,CASSNRDRGRVDYGYTF,TGTGCCAGCAGTAACCGGGACAGGGGGCGGGTGGACTATGGCTACACCTTC
TRBJ1-5,NA,TRBD1,TRBV9,CASSPSGTGGSDQPQHF,TGTGCCAGCAGCCCTAGCGGGACAGGGGGCTCGGATCAGCCCCAGCATTTT
TRBJ2-1,NA,TRBD1,TRBV19,CASRDRRGPRGSYNEQFF,TGTGCCAGCCGGGACAGGCGAGGCCCTCGTGGGTCCTACAATGAGCAGTTCTTC
TRBJ1-5,NA,NA,TRBV18,CASSAAENQPQHF,TGTGCCAGCTCAGCGGCAGAGAATCAGCCCCAGCATTTT
TRBJ2-4,NA,NA,TRBV19,CASSIDGLAKNIQYF,TGTGCCAGTAGTATAGATGGGCTAGCCAAAAACATTCAGTACTTC
TRBJ1-1,NA,TRBD1,TRBV7-8,CASTPQGRGTEAFF,TGTGCCAGCACCCCACAGGGGAGAGGCACTGAAGCTTTCTTT
TRBJ1-3,once,NA,TRBV5-4,CASSLGVEHSGNTIYF,TGTGCCAGCAGCTTGGGGGTGGAGCACTCTGGAAACACCATATATTTT
TRBJ1-1,NA,NA,TRBV9,CASSVGEGDRPEAFF,TGTGCCAGCAGCGTAGGGGAGGGGGATCGGCCTGAAGCTTTCTTT
TRBJ2-4,NA,TRBD1,TRBV4-2,CASSQGQGTRVDIQYF,TGTGCCAGCAGCCAAGGACAGGGGACGAGGGTTGACATTCAGTACTTC
TRBJ2-7,NA,NA,TRBV5-4,CASSLEGRWNEQYF,TGTGCCAGCAGCTTGGAAGGTAGATGGAACGAGCAGTACTTC
TRBJ2-1,NA,NA,TRBV6-1,CASSEAWSEQFF,TGTGCCAGCAGTGAAGCGTGGAGTGAGCAGTTCTTC
TRBJ2-4,NA,TRBD1,TRBV7-2,CASSEQGAGRNIQYF,TGTGCCAGCAGCGAACAGGGGGCTGGGAGAAACATTCAGTACTTC
TRBJ1-2,NA,TRBD1,TRBV9,CASSAAGQGGWGYTF,TGTGCCAGCAGCGCCGCTGGACAGGGGGGATGGGGCTACACCTTC
TRBJ2-7,few,NA,TRBV4-1,CASSPPGRAYEQYF,TGCGCCAGCAGCCCACCGGGACGCGCCTACGAGCAGTACTTC
TRBJ1-5,NA,NA,TRBV6-5,CASRIQGLSNQPQHF,TGTGCCAGCAGAATTCAGGGATTGAGCAATCAGCCCCAGCATTTT
TRBJ2-2,NA,NA,TRBV11-2,CASSLARFGGPDTGELFF,TGTGCCAGCAGCTTAGCTCGCTTTGGGGGGCCGGACACCGGGGAGCTGTTTTTT
TRBJ2-1,NA,NA,TRBV5-5,CASSLATLMDEQFF,TGTGCCAGCAGCTTGGCCACCTTGATGGATGAGCAGTTCTTC
TRBJ2-3,NA,NA,TRBV27,CASREEGGGTDTQYF,TGTGCCAGCAGAGAAGAGGGAGGAGGCACAGATACGCAGTATTTT
TRBJ1-5,NA,TRBD1,TRBV28,CASSGRGVQPQHF,TGTGCCAGCAGTGGCAGGGGGGTTCAGCCCCAGCATTTT
TRBJ1-5,NA,NA,TRBV2,CASTRTGSNQPQHF,TGTGCCAGCACTCGAACAGGTTCCAATCAGCCCCAGCATTTT
TRBJ2-5,NA,NA,TRBV6-1,CASSEEPTQETQYF,TGTGCCAGCAGTGAAGAGCCAACGCAAGAGACCCAGTACTTC
TRBJ2-7,NA,TRBD2,TRBV11-2,CASSSTSEKKYF,TGTGCCAGCAGCTCCACTAGCGAGAAAAAGTACTTC
TRBJ1-2,NA,TRBD1,TRBV6-1,CASSSRGLGYGYTF,TGTGCCAGCAGCTCCAGGGGGCTCGGCTATGGCTACACCTTC
TRBJ2-5,NA,NA,TRBV7-3,CASSSSGPGTQYF,TGTGCCAGCAGCTCGTCAGGGCCTGGGACCCAGTACTTC
TRBJ2-7,NA,NA,TRBV6-1,CASRTKGEQYF,TGTGCCAGCAGGACCAAGGGCGAGCAGTACTTC